The 26 T cell receptor beta chains given below trace back to one sample, sequenced in a study of blood T cell repertoires in COVID-19. Sequencing used immunoSEQ multiplex PCR; TCRdb keeps in-frame clones, though not all of them. The table lists 150,000 to 200,000 clones, around 92% of them singletons. The sequencing sample was made of peripheral blood. All receptors derive from a man aged 55 to 70 with acute or convalescent COVID-19.

This chain connects TRBV27 to TRBJ2-1; perhaps TRBD2 as D (5 bases). The CDR3 has 15 amino acids. Trimming stripped 5 bases from V and 4 bases from J, with 15 bases between. Germline loops: CDR1 MNHEY, CDR2 SMNVEV (reference sequence). CDR3 sequence reads: CASSSEGYLYNEQFF. The CDR3 DNA reads TGTGCCAGCAGTAGCGAGGGTTACCTGTACAATGAGCAGTTCTTC.

The sample holds one count of this clone. The chain uses TRBV19 and TRBJ2-1, with 10 positions matching TRBD1. Germline V gives CDR1 LNHDA, CDR2 SQIVND (reference sequence). The length of the CDR3 is 16 residues. V lost 5 bases and J lost 5; bases outside the gene matches: 9. The CDR3 here is CASSGGMGQGHNEQFF. As DNA, the CDR3 is TGTGCCAGTAGTGGGGGGATGGGACAGGGGCACAATGAGCAGTTCTTC.

This chain connects TRBV14 to TRBJ1-2; D ambiguous. This CDR3 spans 13 amino acids. Germline CDR1 and CDR2: SGHDN and FVKESK. Trimming shortened V by 1 base and J by 4 bases, and 7 bases separated the two germline ends. The CDR3 region has the DNA TGTGCCAGCAGCCAAGTATCCCTCTATGGCTACACCTTC. Encoded protein: CASSQVSLYGYTF.

The chain couples TRBV21-1 to TRBJ1-1. TRBV21-1 is marked as a pseudogene. The CDR3 is 13 amino acids. In DNA, the CDR3 is TGTGCCAGCAGCCCGGGGGGAATAGCTGAAGCTTTCTTT. This sequence encodes CASSPGGIAEAFF.

On this clone: Other DNA sequences from this sample encode an identical CDR3 as well. The genes are TRBV18 and TRBJ1-1, with D perhaps TRBD1 (5 bases). Between the trimmed V and J ends, which lost 3 bases and 1 base, there was a span of 6 bases. Germline V gene sequence: CDR1 KGHSH, CDR2 LQKENI. The CDR3 loop spans 13 amino acids. CDR3 protein: CASSPGQNTEAFF. The CDR3 nucleotides read TGTGCCAGCTCACCCGGACAGAACACTGAAGCTTTCTTT. The complete variable domain, with remaining parts taken from reference TRBV18 and TRBJ1-1, reads NAGVMQNPRHLVRRRGQEARLRCSPMKGHSHVYWYRQLPEEGLKFMVYLQKENIIDESGMPKERFSAEFPKEGPSILRIQQVVRGDSAAYFCASSPGQNTEAFFGQGTRLTVV.

This sequence joins TRBV18 and TRBJ1-2; 7 bases match TRBD1. Germline V gene lookup returns CDR1 KGHSH and CDR2 LQKENI. This CDR3 is built from 16 residues. V lost 2 bases to trimming and J lost 0 bases; unmatched junction nucleotides: 6. The CDR3 loop reads CASSPIQGLANYGYTF. The DNA of the CDR3 is TGTGCCAGCTCACCAATACAGGGGTTAGCTAACTATGGCTACACCTTC.

This chain connects TRBV9 to TRBJ1-2; D is ambiguous. The CDR3 is made up of 14 amino acids. Germline loops: CDR1 SGDLS, CDR2 YYNGEE. V lost 0 bases and J 0 bases, leaving 6 bases between the germline ends. The CDR3 protein is CASSVAHTNYGYTF. CDR3 sequence (DNA): TGTGCCAGCAGCGTAGCACACACTAACTATGGCTACACCTTC.

This clone appeared once. V and J are TRBV10-1 and TRBJ2-6; D unresolved. Trimming took 6 bases from V and 0 from J, leaving 9 bases between them. This CDR3 spans 15 amino acids. Germline CDR1 is WNHNN and CDR2 is SYGVQD (reference sequence). The CDR3 nucleotides are TGCGCCAGCAGCTCTCCCGGCTCTGGGGCCAACGTCCTGACTTTC. Protein sequence: CASSSPGSGANVLTF.

The chain joins TRBV5-4 to TRBJ2-1; D perhaps matches TRBD2 (7 bases). This CDR3 is 14 amino acids long. Germline CDR1 SGHNT, CDR2 YYREEE (reference sequence). Trimming removed 6 bases at V and 0 bases at J, with 10 bases between. The CDR3 loop is CASKGGGSYNEQFF. The CDR3 coding sequence is TGTGCCAGCAAGGGGGGGGGCTCCTACAATGAGCAGTTCTTC.

This chain links TRBV2 with TRBJ2-7; D may be TRBD2 (6 bases). From germline, CDR1 is SNHLY and CDR2 FYNNEI. The germline V and J ends were trimmed by 1 base and 3 bases, with 10 bases remaining between them. The CDR3 consists of 14 residues. The CDR3 loop is CASSEGRGYYEQYF. Here the CDR3 DNA reads TGTGCCAGCAGTGAAGGGCGGGGCTACTACGAGCAGTACTTC.

The chain carries TRBV29-1 and TRBJ1-1; D possibly corresponds to TRBD1 (6 bases). The CDR3 is 15 amino acids. The germline V gene has CDR1 SQVTM and CDR2 ANQGSEA. Trimming took off 1 base at V and 4 bases at J, with 16 bases between the two ends. The CDR3 spells CSVEVQDSYSTEAFF. CDR3 DNA sequence: TGCAGCGTTGAAGTCCAGGACAGTTACTCCACTGAAGCTTTCTTT. The entire variable domain, with the rest obtained from reference TRBV29-1 and TRBJ1-1, is as follows: SAVISQKPSRDICQRGTSLTIQCQVDSQVTMMFWYRQQPGQSLTLIATANQGSEATYESGFVIDKFPISRPNLTFSTLTVSNMSPEDSSIYLCSVEVQDSYSTEAFFGQGTRLTVV.

This chain joins TRBV2 and TRBJ2-2, with 8 bases lining up with TRBD1. The germline V gene encodes CDR1 SNHLY and CDR2 FYNNEI. V dropped 6 bases and J dropped 3; count of bases not matched to a gene: 0. The CDR3 covers 13 residues. CDR3 sequence (DNA): TGTGCCAGCAGGGGACAGGACACCGGGGAGCTGTTTTTT. Encoded protein: CASRGQDTGELFF.

The V call is TRBV27, the J call TRBJ1-1; tentatively, D is TRBD1 (5 bases). Germline V gene lookup returns CDR1 MNHEY and CDR2 SMNVEV (reference sequence). The CDR3 sequence is 14 residues long. The V end was cut by 4 bases, the J end by 1 base, with 10 bases between. The CDR3 loop is CASSSKQENTEAFF. The CDR3, as DNA: TGTGCCAGCAGTTCCAAACAGGAGAACACTGAAGCTTTCTTT.

The chain joins TRBV6-5 to TRBJ2-2; D may be TRBD2 (6 bases). CDR1 and CDR2 (germline): MNHEY, SVGAGI. V lost 10 bases to trimming and J lost 3 bases, with 12 bases between them. The CDR3 is 13 residues long. CDR3 in amino acids: CATRWGDTGELFF. As DNA, the CDR3 is TGTGCCACCCGCTGGGGGGACACCGGGGAGCTGTTTTTT.

This rearrangement joins TRBV25-1 to TRBJ1-5, with TRBD1 as a possible D gene (6 bases). Trimming removed 5 bases from V and 1 base from J, with 12 bases in between. Germline V lookup: CDR1 MGHDK, CDR2 SYGVNS. CDR3 length: 15 residues. The CDR3 loop reads CASSPQGLSNQPQHF. CDR3 nucleotide sequence: TGTGCCAGCAGTCCCCAGGGGCTAAGCAATCAGCCCCAGCATTTT.

Comments on this clone: One end of the junction varies from germline; a read error may be responsible. J is TRBJ2-3 and V is TRBV5-1; 8 bases are a match to TRBD1. This CDR3 has 17 residues. The germline V gene has CDR1 SGHRS and CDR2 YFSETQ. Written as DNA, the CDR3 is TGCGCCAGCAGCTTGCGGTCCGGGACAGGTCTCACAAATACGCAGTATTTT. Protein sequence: CASSLRSGTGLTNTQYF.

The chain links TRBV10-1 to TRBJ2-2, with 7 bases aligning to TRBD1. Germline V lookup: CDR1 WNHNN, CDR2 SYGVQD (reference sequence). The V segment lost 6 bases and the J segment 3 bases; nucleotides outside the gene matches: 1. This CDR3 spans 13 amino acids. CDR3 in amino acids: CASSGTDTGELFF. CDR3 DNA: TGCGCCAGCAGCGGGACAGACACCGGGGAGCTGTTTTTT.

This sequence joins TRBV4-2 and TRBJ1-5; D gene unclear. Germline CDR1 LGHNA, CDR2 YNFKEQ. V dropped 0 bases and J dropped 0 bases, with 9 bases sitting between them. The CDR3 is 16 residues long. The CDR3 DNA follows: TGTGCCAGCAGCCAAGAGGCGACAATTAGCAATCAGCCCCAGCATTTT. The encoded protein is CASSQEATISNQPQHF.

This clone has more than one count but fewer than ten. The V gene is TRBV11-2, the J gene TRBJ2-7; possible D gene TRBD1, 6 bases. Germline V gives CDR1 SGHAT, CDR2 FQNNGV. CDR3 length: 17 amino acids. V gave up 5 bases and J gave up 5 bases, with 25 bases separating them. Here the CDR3 reads CASSPSRPTGRLHEQYF. The CDR3 bases are TGTGCCAGCAGCCCCTCCCGTCCGACAGGCCGCCTACACGAGCAGTACTTC.

The J gene is TRBJ1-1, the V gene TRBV12-3 or TRBV12-4; D may be TRBD1 (6 bases). CDR3 size: 11 residues. Trimming took off 3 bases at V and 12 bases at J, with 11 bases between the two ends. CDR3: CASSLGARTFF. In DNA, the CDR3 is TGTGCCAGCAGTTTGGGGGCAAGGACTTTCTTT.

The chain has TRBV2 and TRBJ1-2; TRBD1 agrees at 8 bases. Germline CDR1 reads SNHLY; CDR2 reads FYNNEI. The J segment lost 2 bases and the V segment lost 8 bases, leaving 7 bases of the junction unmatched. This CDR3 region has 14 residues. The CDR3 here is CASLTGTGNYGYTF. In DNA form, the CDR3 reads TGTGCCAGCTTAACCGGGACAGGCAACTATGGCTACACCTTC.

The V gene is TRBV7-2, the J gene TRBJ1-2; D may be TRBD1 (6 bases). CDR3 length: 12 residues. Looked up from germline, CDR1 is SGHTA and CDR2 is FQGNSA. V was pared by 5 bases and J by 7 bases, with 11 bases between. The CDR3 DNA is TGTGCCAGCAGCCGAGACAGGTTTGGCTACACCTTC. Translating gives CASSRDRFGYTF.

The chain carries TRBV4-1 and TRBJ1-2; no clear D gene. The CDR3 has 17 residues. Trimming pared 1 base from V and 0 bases from J, leaving 15 bases between. From germline, CDR1 is MGHRA and CDR2 YSYEKL. The DNA for the CDR3 is TGCGCCAGCAGCCAAGTCCCCGGGTACCCCTCTAACTATGGCTACACCTTC. Its translation: CASSQVPGYPSNYGYTF.

The chain employs TRBV20-1 and TRBJ1-5, with 9 positions matching TRBD1. With V trimmed by 3 bases and J by 2 bases, 8 bases remained unmatched. The CDR3 loop spans 16 amino acids. Germline V CDR1 and CDR2: DFQATT, SNEGSKA (reference sequence). CDR3 sequence reads: CSASPTGGGRNQPQHF. CDR3 in DNA: TGCAGTGCTAGTCCAACAGGGGGCGGTCGCAATCAGCCCCAGCATTTT.

The chain has TRBV5-6 and TRBJ1-2, with TRBD1 identical over 7 bases. The CDR3 runs to 17 residues. The V gene's germline CDR1 is SGHDT and CDR2 YYEEEE. Trimming at V came to 4 bases and at J to 8 bases, leaving 20 bases not matched to a gene. The CDR3 here is CASSQKSGTATLWGYTF. In DNA form, the CDR3 reads TGTGCCAGCAGCCAAAAATCCGGGACAGCAACCCTGTGGGGCTACACCTTC.

This chain connects TRBV5-4 to TRBJ1-2; 8 nucleotides line up with TRBD1. Germline CDR1 is SGHNT and CDR2 is YYREEE (reference sequence). The ends lost 4 bases at V and 2 bases at J; junction bases unmatched: 4. This CDR3 region has 14 residues. CDR3 sequence (DNA): TGTGCCAGCAGCCAAACAGGGGGGAACTATGGCTACACCTTC. Translating it yields CASSQTGGNYGYTF.